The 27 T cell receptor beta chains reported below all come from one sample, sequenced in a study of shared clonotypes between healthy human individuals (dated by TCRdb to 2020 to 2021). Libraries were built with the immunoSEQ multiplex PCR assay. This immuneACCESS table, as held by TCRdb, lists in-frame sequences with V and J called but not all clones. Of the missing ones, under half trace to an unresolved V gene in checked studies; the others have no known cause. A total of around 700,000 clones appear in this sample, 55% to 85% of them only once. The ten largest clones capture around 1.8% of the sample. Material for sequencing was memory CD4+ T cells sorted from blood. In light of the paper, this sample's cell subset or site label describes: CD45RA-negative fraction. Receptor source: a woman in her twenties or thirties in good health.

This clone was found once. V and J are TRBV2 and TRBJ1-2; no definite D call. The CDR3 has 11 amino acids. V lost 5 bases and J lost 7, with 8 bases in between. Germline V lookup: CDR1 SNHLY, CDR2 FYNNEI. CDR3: CASSQRVGYTF. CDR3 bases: TGTGCCAGCAGTCAAAGGGTTGGCTACACCTTC.

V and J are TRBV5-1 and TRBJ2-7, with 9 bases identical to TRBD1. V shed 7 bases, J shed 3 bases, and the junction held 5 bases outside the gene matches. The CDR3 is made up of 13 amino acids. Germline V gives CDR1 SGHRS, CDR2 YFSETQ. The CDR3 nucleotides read TGCGCCAGCGGACAGGGGTACGGCTACGAGCAGTACTTC. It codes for CASGQGYGYEQYF.

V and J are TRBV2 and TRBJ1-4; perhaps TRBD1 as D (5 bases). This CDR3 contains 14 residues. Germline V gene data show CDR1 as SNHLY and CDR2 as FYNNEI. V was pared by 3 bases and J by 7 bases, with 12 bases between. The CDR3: CASSEVWQGEKLFF. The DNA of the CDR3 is TGTGCCAGCAGTGAGGTCTGGCAGGGTGAAAAACTGTTTTTT.

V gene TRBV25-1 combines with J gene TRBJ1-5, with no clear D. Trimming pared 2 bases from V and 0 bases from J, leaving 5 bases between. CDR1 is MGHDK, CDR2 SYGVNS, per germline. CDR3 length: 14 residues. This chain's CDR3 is CASSEADSNQPQHF. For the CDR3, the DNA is TGTGCCAGCAGTGAAGCGGATAGCAATCAGCCCCAGCATTTT.

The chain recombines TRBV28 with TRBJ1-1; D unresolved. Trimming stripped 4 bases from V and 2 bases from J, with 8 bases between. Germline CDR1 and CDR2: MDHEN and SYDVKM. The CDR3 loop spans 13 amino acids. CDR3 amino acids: CASSSQVNTEAFF. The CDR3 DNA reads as TGTGCCAGCAGTTCTCAGGTTAACACTGAAGCTTTCTTT.

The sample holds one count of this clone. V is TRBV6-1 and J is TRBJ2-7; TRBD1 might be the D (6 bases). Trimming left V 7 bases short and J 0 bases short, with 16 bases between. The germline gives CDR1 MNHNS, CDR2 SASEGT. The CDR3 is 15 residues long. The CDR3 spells CASKRGSATSYEQYF. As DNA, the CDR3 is TGTGCCAGCAAGAGGGGGAGCGCCACCTCCTACGAGCAGTACTTC.

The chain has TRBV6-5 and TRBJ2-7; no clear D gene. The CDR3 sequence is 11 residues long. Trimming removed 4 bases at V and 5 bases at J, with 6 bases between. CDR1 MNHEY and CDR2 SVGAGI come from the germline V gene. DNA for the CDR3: TGTGCCAGCAGTTTCAAACACGAGCAGTACTTC. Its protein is CASSFKHEQYF.

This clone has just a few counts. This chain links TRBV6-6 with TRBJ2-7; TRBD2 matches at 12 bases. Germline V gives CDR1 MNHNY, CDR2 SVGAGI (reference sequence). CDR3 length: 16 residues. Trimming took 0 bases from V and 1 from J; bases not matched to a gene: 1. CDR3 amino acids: CASSYSLAGGSYEQYF. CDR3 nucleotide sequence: TGTGCCAGCAGTTACTCACTAGCGGGAGGTTCCTACGAGCAGTACTTC.

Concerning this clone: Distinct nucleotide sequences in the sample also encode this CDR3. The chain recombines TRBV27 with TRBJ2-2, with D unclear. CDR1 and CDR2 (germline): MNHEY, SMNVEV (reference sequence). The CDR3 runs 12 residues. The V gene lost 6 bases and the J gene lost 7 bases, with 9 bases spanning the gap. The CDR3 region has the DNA TGTGCCAGCAGCCGGCCGGGCGGGGAGCTGTTTTTT. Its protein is CASSRPGGELFF.

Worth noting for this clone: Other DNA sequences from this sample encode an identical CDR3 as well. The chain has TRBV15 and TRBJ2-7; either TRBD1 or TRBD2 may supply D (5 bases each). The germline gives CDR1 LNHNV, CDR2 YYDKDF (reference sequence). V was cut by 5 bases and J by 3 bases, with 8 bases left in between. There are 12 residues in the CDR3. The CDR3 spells CATSRDGYEQYF. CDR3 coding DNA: TGTGCCACCAGCCGGGACGGCTACGAGCAGTACTTC.

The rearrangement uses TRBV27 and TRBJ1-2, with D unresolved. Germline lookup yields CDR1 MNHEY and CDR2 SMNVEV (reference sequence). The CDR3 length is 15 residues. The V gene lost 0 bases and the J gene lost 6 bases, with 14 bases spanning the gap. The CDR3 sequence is CASSLSLQEAHGYTF. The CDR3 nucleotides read TGTGCCAGCAGTTTATCGCTTCAAGAGGCTCATGGCTACACCTTC.

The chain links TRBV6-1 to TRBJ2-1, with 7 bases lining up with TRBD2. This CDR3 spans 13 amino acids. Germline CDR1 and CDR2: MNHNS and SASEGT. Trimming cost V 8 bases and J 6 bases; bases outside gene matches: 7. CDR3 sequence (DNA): TGTGCCAGCGGGGCTAGCGGATTCAATGAGCAGTTCTTC. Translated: CASGASGFNEQFF.

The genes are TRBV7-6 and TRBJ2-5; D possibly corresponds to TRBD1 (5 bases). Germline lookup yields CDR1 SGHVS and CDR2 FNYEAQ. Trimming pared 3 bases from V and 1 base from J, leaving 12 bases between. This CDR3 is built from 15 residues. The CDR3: CASSFRDLVQETQYF. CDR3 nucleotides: TGTGCCAGCAGCTTCAGGGATTTAGTCCAAGAGACCCAGTACTTC.

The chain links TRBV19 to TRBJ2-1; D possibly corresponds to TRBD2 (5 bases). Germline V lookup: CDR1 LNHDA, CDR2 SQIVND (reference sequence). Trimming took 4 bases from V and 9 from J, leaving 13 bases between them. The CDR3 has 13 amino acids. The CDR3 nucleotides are TGTGCCAGTAGTACGCAATGGGGAGCTGAGCAGTTCTTC. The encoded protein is CASSTQWGAEQFF.

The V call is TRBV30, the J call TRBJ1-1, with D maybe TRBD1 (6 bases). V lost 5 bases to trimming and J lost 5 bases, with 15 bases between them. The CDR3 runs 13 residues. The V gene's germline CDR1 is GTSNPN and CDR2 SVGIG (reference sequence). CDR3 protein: CAWGGSGRTEAFF. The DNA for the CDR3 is TGTGCCTGGGGGGGCTCAGGGAGAACTGAAGCTTTCTTT.

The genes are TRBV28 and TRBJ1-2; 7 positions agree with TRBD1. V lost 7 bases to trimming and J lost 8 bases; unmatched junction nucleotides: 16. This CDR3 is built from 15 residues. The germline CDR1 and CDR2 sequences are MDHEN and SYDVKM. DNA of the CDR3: TGTGCCAGCAAACTTCCGGGACAGAATTTTCGGGGCTACACCTTC. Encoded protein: CASKLPGQNFRGYTF.

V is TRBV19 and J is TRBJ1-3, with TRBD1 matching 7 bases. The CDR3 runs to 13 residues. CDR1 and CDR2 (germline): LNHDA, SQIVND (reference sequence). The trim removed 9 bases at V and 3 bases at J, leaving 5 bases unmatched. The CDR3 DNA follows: TGTGCCAGCAAGGACAGGCTTGGAAACACCATATATTTT. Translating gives CASKDRLGNTIYF.

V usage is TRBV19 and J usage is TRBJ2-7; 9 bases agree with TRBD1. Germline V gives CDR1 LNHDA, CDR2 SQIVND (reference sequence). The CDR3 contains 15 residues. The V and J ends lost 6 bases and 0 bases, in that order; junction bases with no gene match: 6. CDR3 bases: TGTGCCAGTAGGGACAGGGGCGGGACCTCCTACGAGCAGTACTTC. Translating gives CASRDRGGTSYEQYF. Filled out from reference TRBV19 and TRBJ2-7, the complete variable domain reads DGGITQSPKYLFRKEGQNVTLSCEQNLNHDAMYWYRQDPGQGLRLIYYSQIVNDFQKGDIAEGYSVSREKKESFPLTVTSAQKNPTAFYLCASRDRGGTSYEQYFGPGTRLTVT.

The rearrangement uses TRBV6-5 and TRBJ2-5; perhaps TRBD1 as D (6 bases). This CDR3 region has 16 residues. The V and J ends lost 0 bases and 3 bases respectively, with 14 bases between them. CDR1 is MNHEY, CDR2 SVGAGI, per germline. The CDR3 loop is CASSYSKQGDKETQYF. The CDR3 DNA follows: TGTGCCAGCAGTTACTCGAAACAGGGCGATAAAGAGACCCAGTACTTC.

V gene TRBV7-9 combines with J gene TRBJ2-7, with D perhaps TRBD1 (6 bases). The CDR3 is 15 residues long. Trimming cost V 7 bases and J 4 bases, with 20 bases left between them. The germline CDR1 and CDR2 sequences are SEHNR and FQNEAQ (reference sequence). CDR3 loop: CASTTARAGEYEQYF. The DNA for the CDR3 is TGTGCCAGCACCACCGCCAGGGCAGGGGAGTACGAGCAGTACTTC.

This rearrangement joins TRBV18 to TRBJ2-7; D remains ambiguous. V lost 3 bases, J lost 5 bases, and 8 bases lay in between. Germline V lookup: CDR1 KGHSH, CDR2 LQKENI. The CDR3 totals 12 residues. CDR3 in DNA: TGTGCCAGCTCACCTGGCCTACACGAGCAGTACTTC. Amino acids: CASSPGLHEQYF. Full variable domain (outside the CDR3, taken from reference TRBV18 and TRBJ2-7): NAGVMQNPRHLVRRRGQEARLRCSPMKGHSHVYWYRQLPEEGLKFMVYLQKENIIDESGMPKERFSAEFPKEGPSILRIQQVVRGDSAAYFCASSPGLHEQYFGPGTRLTVT.

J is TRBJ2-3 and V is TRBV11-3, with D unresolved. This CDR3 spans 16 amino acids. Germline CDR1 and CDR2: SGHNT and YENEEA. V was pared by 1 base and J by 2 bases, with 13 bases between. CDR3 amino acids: CASSLGADTSTDTQYF. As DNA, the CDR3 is TGTGCCAGCAGCTTAGGGGCGGATACCTCCACAGATACGCAGTATTTT.

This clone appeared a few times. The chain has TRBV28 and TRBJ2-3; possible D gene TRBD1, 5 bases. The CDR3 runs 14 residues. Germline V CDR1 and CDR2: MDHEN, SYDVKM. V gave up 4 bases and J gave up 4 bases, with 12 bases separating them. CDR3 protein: CASSSSQGPDTQYF. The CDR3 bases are TGTGCCAGCAGTTCCAGCCAGGGTCCAGATACGCAGTATTTT.

CDR3 bases: TGTGCCAGCAGTTTATCGGGTCGAGCCTATAGCAATCAGCCCCAGCATTTT. Translated: CASSLSGRAYSNQPQHF. The chain uses TRBV27 and TRBJ1-5; no clear D gene. The CDR3 runs 17 residues. The germline gives CDR1 MNHEY, CDR2 SMNVEV (reference sequence). V was cut by 0 bases and J by 0 bases, with 12 bases left in between.

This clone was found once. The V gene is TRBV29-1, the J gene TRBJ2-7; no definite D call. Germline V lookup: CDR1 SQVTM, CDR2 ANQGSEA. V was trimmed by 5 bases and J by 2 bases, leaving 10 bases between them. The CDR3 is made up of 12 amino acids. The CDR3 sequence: CSVYIPPYEQYF. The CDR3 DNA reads TGCAGCGTTTACATACCTCCCTACGAGCAGTACTTC.

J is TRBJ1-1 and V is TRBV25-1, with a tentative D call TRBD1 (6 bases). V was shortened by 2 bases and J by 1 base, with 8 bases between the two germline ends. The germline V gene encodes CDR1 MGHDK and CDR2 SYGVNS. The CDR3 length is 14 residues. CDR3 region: CASSERTENTEAFF. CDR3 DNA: TGTGCCAGCAGTGAACGGACAGAGAACACTGAAGCTTTCTTT.

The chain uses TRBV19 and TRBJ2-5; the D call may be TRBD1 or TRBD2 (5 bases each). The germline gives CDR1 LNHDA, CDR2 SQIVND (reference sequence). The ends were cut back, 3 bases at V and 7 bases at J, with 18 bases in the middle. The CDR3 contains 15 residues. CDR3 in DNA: TGTGCCAGTAGTATTTCGAGTCAGGGAGCGTGGACCCAGTACTTC. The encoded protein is CASSISSQGAWTQYF.